This T cell receptor (beta chain) was identified in a study of control samples from healthy donors and cancer patients. This table comes from immunoSEQ multiplex PCR, and its TCRdb copy is limited to in-frame clones, with some not included. The sample contains around 200,000 clones, about 94% of which appear only once. CDR3 length: 14 amino acids. Trimming removed 2 bases from V and 6 bases from J, with 14 bases in between. The V gene's germline CDR1 is SGHRS and CDR2 YFSETQ. The rearrangement uses TRBV5-1 and TRBJ1-2, with D perhaps matching TRBD1 (5 bases). Material: blood. The sequence derives from a man aged 50 to 59 in good health. CDR3 in amino acids: CASSFQPGGDGYTF. The CDR3 nucleotides are TGCGCCAGCAGCTTTCAACCCGGGGGAGATGGCTACACCTTC.